The 26 T cell receptor beta chains reported below all come from one sample, sequenced in a study of cytomegalovirus exposure and HLA in healthy donors. The PCR ran on 60 Vbeta and 13 Jbeta primers. The protocol was immunoSEQ multiplex PCR, while the TCRdb copy is restricted to in-frame clones and leaves out a portion. The sample carries about 160,000 clones, 82% recorded once. The source material was PBMCs. Source of these receptors: a male donor in good health and CMV-seropositive.

This clone was observed once. The CDR3 DNA reads TGTGCCAGCAGTGAAGTTCTACGTGCTAACTATGGCTACACCTTC. Its protein is CASSEVLRANYGYTF. This chain connects TRBV6-1 to TRBJ1-2; D gene uncertain. The CDR3 sequence is 15 residues long. Germline-derived CDR1 and CDR2 are MNHNS and SASEGT. Trimming took 1 base from V and 0 from J, leaving 9 bases between them.

The chain links TRBV27 to TRBJ2-6; the D gene is possibly TRBD1 (6 bases). The germline CDR1 and CDR2 sequences are MNHEY and SMNVEV (reference sequence). This CDR3 is built from 14 residues. Trimming took 7 bases from V and 0 from J, leaving 7 bases between them. The CDR3 region is CASKQGSGANVLTF. CDR3 DNA: TGTGCCAGCAAACAGGGCTCTGGGGCCAACGTCCTGACTTTC.

The chain links TRBV19 to TRBJ1-5, with D possibly being TRBD1 (5 bases). This CDR3 region has 15 residues. V was pared by 5 bases and J by 0 bases, with 11 bases between. Germline V gene lookup returns CDR1 LNHDA and CDR2 SQIVND (reference sequence). The CDR3 loop reads CASSLGGYSNQPQHF. The DNA of the CDR3 is TGTGCCAGTAGTCTCGGGGGTTATAGCAATCAGCCCCAGCATTTT.

The chain has TRBV6-1 and TRBJ2-2, with 9 bases aligning to TRBD2. The germline gives CDR1 MNHNS, CDR2 SASEGT. This CDR3 has 15 residues. Trimming at V came to 3 bases and at J to 4 bases, leaving 3 bases not matched to a gene. The CDR3 DNA follows: TGTGCCAGCAGTGAGGCTAGCGGGGTCACCGGGGAGCTGTTTTTT. Residues: CASSEASGVTGELFF.

CDR3 DNA: TGTGCCAGCAGCGTTGCAAAGGCGGGGGTGTTGGAGACCCAGTACTTC. It encodes CASSVAKAGVLETQYF. This chain links TRBV9 with TRBJ2-5; TRBD2 aligns across 7 bases. The CDR3 is 16 residues long. The ends lost 2 bases at V and 5 bases at J; junction bases unmatched: 12. Germline V lookup: CDR1 SGDLS, CDR2 YYNGEE.

CDR3 DNA sequence: TGTGCCAGCATCGGACAGGGGAAGGTCGGGGAGCTGTTTTTT. This translates into CASIGQGKVGELFF. The J gene is TRBJ2-2, the V gene TRBV7-2; the match to TRBD1 covers 9 bases. The CDR3 is made up of 14 amino acids. Germline CDR1 reads SGHTA; CDR2 reads FQGNSA. The V segment lost 7 bases and the J segment 7 bases; nucleotides outside the gene matches: 7.

CDR3 nucleotides: TGTGCCAGCAGTTCCCCGGGCTCCTACGAGCAGTACTTC. It specifies CASSSPGSYEQYF. The chain uses TRBV6-5 and TRBJ2-7; D gene ambiguous. This CDR3 region has 13 residues. V lost 4 bases, J lost 0 bases, and 7 bases lay in between. The germline gives CDR1 MNHEY, CDR2 SVGAGI.

The chain employs TRBV5-8 and TRBJ2-1; D is perhaps TRBD2 (6 bases). CDR1 and CDR2 (germline): SGHTS, YDEGEE. There are 13 residues in the CDR3. Trimming left V 4 bases short and J 3 bases short, with 8 bases between. The CDR3 DNA follows: TGTGCCAGCAGCCTCGGGGGCTACAATGAGCAGTTCTTC. It encodes CASSLGGYNEQFF.

The J gene is TRBJ1-6, the V gene TRBV14; 8 bases agree with TRBD1. V gave up 4 bases and J gave up 7 bases; unmatched junction bases: 3. CDR1 is SGHDN and CDR2 is FVKESK in the germline V gene. The CDR3 has 14 amino acids. The CDR3 spells CASSLGQGNSPLHF. CDR3 sequence (DNA): TGTGCCAGCAGCCTCGGACAGGGAAATTCACCCCTCCACTTT.

The rearrangement joins TRBV2 to TRBJ1-1, with no clear D. The germline CDR1 and CDR2 sequences are SNHLY and FYNNEI. The V and J ends lost 7 bases and 7 bases respectively, with 13 bases between them. CDR3 length equals 12 residues. CDR3 loop: CASTDRGFEAFF. CDR3 in DNA: TGTGCCAGCACCGACCGAGGGTTTGAAGCTTTCTTT.

The table lists this clone with a count of one. The rearrangement joins TRBV18 to TRBJ2-5; 9 bases are shared with TRBD1. CDR1 KGHSH and CDR2 LQKENI come from the germline V gene. V shed 3 bases, J shed 5 bases, and the junction held 7 bases outside the gene matches. This CDR3 comprises 15 residues. The CDR3 DNA is TGTGCCAGCTCACCGTCCACAGGGGGCCGGGAGACCCAGTACTTC. Residues: CASSPSTGGRETQYF.

The CDR3 protein is CASSLAGLGGSSEQFF. CDR3 DNA sequence: TGTGCCAGCAGTCTCGCCGGACTAGGCGGGAGTAGTGAGCAGTTCTTC. J is TRBJ2-1 and V is TRBV28, with 7 bases lining up with TRBD2. Germline-derived CDR1 and CDR2 are MDHEN and SYDVKM. The CDR3 sequence is 16 residues long. V was clipped by 5 bases and J by 9 bases; unmatched bases: 16.

The rearrangement uses TRBV28 and TRBJ1-5, with a weak D call TRBD1 (5 bases). V was clipped by 7 bases and J by 2 bases, with 15 bases between them. CDR1 MDHEN and CDR2 SYDVKM come from the germline V gene. The CDR3 is 15 amino acids. The CDR3 DNA reads TGTGCCAGCATGGGGGGGGGTTTGGGCAATCAGCCCCAGCATTTT. Protein product: CASMGGGLGNQPQHF.

CDR3 in amino acids: CASSELASGREYF. DNA for the CDR3: TGTGCCAGCAGTGAATTGGCGTCAGGGCGGGAATACTTC. This chain connects TRBV6-1 to TRBJ2-5; TRBD2 might be the D (6 bases). The CDR3 consists of 13 residues. In germline, CDR1 is MNHNS, CDR2 SASEGT. V dropped 2 bases and J dropped 14 bases, with 18 bases sitting between them.

This chain uses TRBV30 with TRBJ2-1, with a weak D call TRBD1 (5 bases). Trimming stripped 1 base from V and 9 bases from J, with 10 bases between. The CDR3 contains 12 residues. Germline assignment: CDR1 GTSNPN and CDR2 SVGIG (reference sequence). CDR3 DNA: TGTGCCTGGAGTGCCCAGGGTAGTGAGCAGTTCTTC. The encoded protein is CAWSAQGSEQFF.

The rearrangement links TRBV27 to TRBJ1-1; a weak D match, TRBD1 (5 bases). The CDR3 length is 15 residues. Trimming removed 4 bases from V and 3 bases from J, with 15 bases in between. CDR1 and CDR2 from the germline V gene are MNHEY and SMNVEV (reference sequence). In DNA form, the CDR3 reads TGTGCCAGCAGTTATGTCTTGGGGGGAGACACTGAAGCTTTCTTT. This translates into CASSYVLGGDTEAFF.

This rearrangement joins TRBV4-3 to TRBJ1-1, with 7 bases aligning to TRBD1. J gave up 0 bases and V 4 bases, and 8 bases lay outside the gene matches. Germline CDR1 LGHNA, CDR2 YSLEER. The CDR3 runs to 16 residues. CDR3 sequence reads: CASSLQGGTLNTEAFF. The CDR3 coding sequence is TGCGCCAGCAGCCTCCAGGGGGGCACACTGAACACTGAAGCTTTCTTT.

The gene calls are TRBV6-5 and TRBJ2-1, with D possibly TRBD2 on 6 matching bases. The length of the CDR3 is 13 residues. Germline V gives CDR1 MNHEY, CDR2 SVGAGI. V shed 5 bases and J shed 5 bases, with 10 bases lying between them. In nucleotides, the CDR3 is TGTGCCAGCAGTCGGACTAATCACAATGAGCAGTTCTTC. Amino acids: CASSRTNHNEQFF.

This clone was detected once. This rearrangement joins TRBV5-1 to TRBJ2-3; a possible D gene is TRBD1 (5 bases). Germline CDR1 SGHRS, CDR2 YFSETQ. V was cut by 3 bases and J by 0 bases, with 14 bases left in between. The CDR3 extends over 16 amino acids. The CDR3 bases are TGCGCCAGCAGCTCGGGTCTAGGACAAAGCACAGATACGCAGTATTTT. Translated, it gives CASSSGLGQSTDTQYF.

The chain links TRBV5-1 to TRBJ2-1, with D possibly being TRBD2 (6 bases). The germline V and J ends were trimmed by 4 bases and 5 bases, with 19 bases remaining between them. The V gene's germline CDR1 is SGHRS and CDR2 YFSETQ. The CDR3 is made up of 16 amino acids. The CDR3 coding sequence is TGCGCCAGCAGCGCTGGGGGACTGGGGTTGGACAATGAGCAGTTCTTC. Residues: CASSAGGLGLDNEQFF.

The rearrangement joins TRBV4-1 to TRBJ2-3, with TRBD2 matching over 10 bases. This CDR3 is 15 amino acids long. CDR1 and CDR2 (germline): MGHRA, YSYEKL. V dropped 2 bases and J dropped 1; count of bases not matched to a gene: 0. This CDR3 is CASSQLAGGTDTQYF. The CDR3 nucleotides are TGCGCCAGCAGCCAACTAGCGGGGGGCACAGATACGCAGTATTTT.

The V and J genes are TRBV10-2 and TRBJ2-7; D possibly corresponds to TRBD2 (6 bases). CDR3 length: 15 residues. V gave up 6 bases and J gave up 2 bases, with 17 bases separating them. Germline CDR1 and CDR2: WSHSY and SAAADI. This CDR3 is CASRGGLTPTYEQYF. The CDR3 DNA reads as TGCGCCAGCAGGGGGGGACTCACCCCTACCTACGAGCAGTACTTC.

The chain couples TRBV19 to TRBJ2-7; 10 positions match TRBD1. Trimming removed 3 bases from V and 7 bases from J; junction bases left unmatched: 6. Germline-derived CDR1 and CDR2 are LNHDA and SQIVND (reference sequence). This CDR3 contains 14 residues. Here the CDR3 reads CASSIGTGVREQYF. The CDR3 coding sequence is TGTGCCAGTAGTATTGGGACAGGGGTGCGGGAGCAGTACTTC. Variable domain in full (rest from reference TRBV19 and TRBJ2-7): DGGITQSPKYLFRKEGQNVTLSCEQNLNHDAMYWYRQDPGQGLRLIYYSQIVNDFQKGDIAEGYSVSREKKESFPLTVTSAQKNPTAFYLCASSIGTGVREQYFGPGTRLTVT.

This clone is a singleton in its sample. The chain combines TRBV7-2 with TRBJ2-2; 10 bases align to TRBD2. Germline-derived CDR1 and CDR2 are SGHTA and FQGNSA. The CDR3 runs 16 residues. V shed 4 bases, J shed 5 bases, and the junction held 7 bases outside the gene matches. CDR3 in amino acids: CASSSSSGSETGELFF. CDR3 DNA: TGTGCCAGCAGCTCCTCTAGCGGGAGTGAGACCGGGGAGCTGTTTTTT.

The rearrangement joins TRBV6-1 to TRBJ2-7; the D gene is possibly TRBD1 (6 bases). Germline V gene sequence: CDR1 MNHNS, CDR2 SASEGT. V lost 9 bases and J 3 bases, leaving 12 bases between the germline ends. The CDR3 spans 12 residues. The CDR3 reads CASGQGNYEQYF. CDR3 bases: TGTGCCAGTGGCCAGGGGAACTACGAGCAGTACTTC.

V usage is TRBV6-1 and J usage is TRBJ2-3, with 8 bases identical to TRBD1. CDR1 MNHNS and CDR2 SASEGT come from the germline V gene. The CDR3 extends over 15 amino acids. Germline trimming cut 6 bases from V and 9 bases from J; bases unmatched to any gene: 14. CDR3 in amino acids: CASRKDRVTRVTQYF. CDR3 sequence (DNA): TGTGCCAGCAGGAAGGACAGGGTCACCAGGGTCACGCAGTATTTT.